These 10 T cell receptor beta chains were all obtained from the same sample, sequenced in a study of OX40 agonist ivuxolimab in advanced cancers. Only in-frame clones appear in the TCRdb table, and some are missing; sequencing was by immunoSEQ multiplex PCR. The sample yields about 80,000 clones, around 86% seen once. Here the sequenced sample was CD4+ or CD8+ T cells sorted from blood, taken in a trial of the OX40 agonist ivuxolimab. The origin of the receptors is an adult with an advanced solid tumor such as melanoma, head and neck, liver or kidney cancer.

The chain combines TRBV5-1 with TRBJ1-6, with 7 positions matching TRBD1. V shed 3 bases and J 6 bases; nucleotides not matched to a gene: 3. CDR3 size: 14 residues. The germline V gene encodes CDR1 SGHRS and CDR2 YFSETQ. The CDR3 spells CASSSGGGNSPLHF. DNA for the CDR3: TGCGCCAGCAGCTCAGGGGGGGGTAATTCACCCCTCCACTTT.

The CDR3 sequence: CASSLAKLRDLRHSPLHF. DNA of the CDR3: TGTGCCAGCAGTTTGGCGAAACTCCGGGACCTACGTCACTCACCCCTCCACTTT. The chain has TRBV27 and TRBJ1-6; weak D call: TRBD1 (5 bases). Germline-derived CDR1 and CDR2 are MNHEY and SMNVEV (reference sequence). This CDR3 comprises 18 residues. Trimming left V 3 bases short and J 10 bases short, with 25 bases between.

The rearrangement links TRBV5-1 to TRBJ2-5; 8 bases are a match to TRBD1. This CDR3 has 15 residues. The junction had 10 bases not matched to a gene; V was cut back by 4 bases and J by 5 bases. The V gene's germline CDR1 is SGHRS and CDR2 YFSETQ. Here the CDR3 reads CASSQTGGREETQYF. As DNA, the CDR3 is TGCGCCAGCAGCCAAACAGGGGGTAGGGAGGAGACCCAGTACTTC.

This clone was recorded only once. The chain uses TRBV5-5 and TRBJ2-7; D is possibly TRBD1 or TRBD2 (5 bases each). CDR3 length: 15 amino acids. Trimming took 5 bases from V and 6 from J, leaving 21 bases between them. Germline lookup yields CDR1 SGHKS and CDR2 YYEKEE (reference sequence). The CDR3 sequence is CASRRSQGEAGEQYF. CDR3 DNA sequence: TGTGCCAGCAGACGTTCCCAGGGCGAGGCGGGCGAGCAGTACTTC.

The gene calls are TRBV28 and TRBJ1-2; the match to TRBD1 covers 7 bases. Germline V gene sequence: CDR1 MDHEN, CDR2 SYDVKM. CDR3 length: 13 amino acids. The V and J ends lost 7 bases and 4 bases, in that order; junction bases with no gene match: 6. The CDR3 DNA reads as TGTGCCAGCATCCAGGGGGGTGGCTATGGCTACACCTTC. This codes for CASIQGGGYGYTF.

The chain joins TRBV28 to TRBJ1-2; 8 bases are a match to TRBD1. J lost 4 bases, V lost 7 bases, and 11 bases had no gene match. CDR1 and CDR2 from the germline V gene are MDHEN and SYDVKM. CDR3 length equals 15 residues. CDR3: CASTQGDRFFYGYTF. CDR3 nucleotides: TGTGCCAGCACCCAAGGGGACAGGTTTTTCTATGGCTACACCTTC.

This chain joins TRBV5-1 and TRBJ2-1; TRBD2 matches 10 bases. J gave up 5 bases and V 5 bases, and 7 bases lay outside the gene matches. Per germline, CDR1 SGHRS and CDR2 YFSETQ. The CDR3 sequence is 15 residues long. In DNA form, the CDR3 reads TGCGCCAGCAGTTTCCTAGCGGGGGCCCACAATGAGCAGTTCTTC. Residues: CASSFLAGAHNEQFF. The full variable domain, with the rest looked up from reference TRBV5-1 and TRBJ2-1, is KAGVTQTPRYLIKTRGQQVTLSCSPISGHRSVSWYQQTPGQGLQFLFEYFSETQRNKGNFPGRFSGRQFSNSRSEMNVSTLELGDSALYLCASSFLAGAHNEQFFGPGTRLTVL.

This clone has more than one count but fewer than ten. Here the CDR3 reads CASSTRVSQETQYF. CDR3 in DNA: TGTGCCAGCTCAACCAGGGTTTCCCAAGAGACCCAGTACTTC. The genes are TRBV18 and TRBJ2-5; a possible D gene is TRBD1 (5 bases). Trimming took off 5 bases at V and 1 base at J, with 11 bases between the two ends. This CDR3 contains 14 residues. Germline V gene lookup returns CDR1 KGHSH and CDR2 LQKENI.

The chain uses TRBV5-1 and TRBJ1-4; TRBD1 agrees at 9 bases. CDR1 SGHRS and CDR2 YFSETQ come from the germline V gene. CDR3 length: 16 amino acids. V shed 0 bases and J 10 bases; nucleotides not matched to a gene: 10. CDR3: CASSLDVGTGSGKLFF. CDR3 sequence (DNA): TGCGCCAGCAGCTTGGACGTCGGGACAGGGTCGGGAAAACTGTTTTTT.

This clone was observed once. V gene TRBV28 combines with J gene TRBJ2-6; TRBD1 matches 8 bases. Germline CDR1 and CDR2: MDHEN and SYDVKM. CDR3 size: 15 residues. V shed 7 bases and J 0 bases; nucleotides not matched to a gene: 2. CDR3 DNA: TGTGCCAGCACAACAGGGGGCTCTGGGGCCAACGTCCTGACTTTC. It is translated as CASTTGGSGANVLTF.